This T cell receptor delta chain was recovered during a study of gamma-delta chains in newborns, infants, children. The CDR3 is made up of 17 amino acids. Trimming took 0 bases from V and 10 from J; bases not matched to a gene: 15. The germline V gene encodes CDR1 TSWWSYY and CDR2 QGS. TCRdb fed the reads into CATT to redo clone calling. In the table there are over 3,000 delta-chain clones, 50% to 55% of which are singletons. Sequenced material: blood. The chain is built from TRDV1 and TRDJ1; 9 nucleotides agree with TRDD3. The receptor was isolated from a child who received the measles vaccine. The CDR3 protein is CALGELLFVLGIRGLIF. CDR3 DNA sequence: TGTGCTCTTGGGGAACTTCTTTTTGTACTGGGGATACGGGGACTCATCTTT.